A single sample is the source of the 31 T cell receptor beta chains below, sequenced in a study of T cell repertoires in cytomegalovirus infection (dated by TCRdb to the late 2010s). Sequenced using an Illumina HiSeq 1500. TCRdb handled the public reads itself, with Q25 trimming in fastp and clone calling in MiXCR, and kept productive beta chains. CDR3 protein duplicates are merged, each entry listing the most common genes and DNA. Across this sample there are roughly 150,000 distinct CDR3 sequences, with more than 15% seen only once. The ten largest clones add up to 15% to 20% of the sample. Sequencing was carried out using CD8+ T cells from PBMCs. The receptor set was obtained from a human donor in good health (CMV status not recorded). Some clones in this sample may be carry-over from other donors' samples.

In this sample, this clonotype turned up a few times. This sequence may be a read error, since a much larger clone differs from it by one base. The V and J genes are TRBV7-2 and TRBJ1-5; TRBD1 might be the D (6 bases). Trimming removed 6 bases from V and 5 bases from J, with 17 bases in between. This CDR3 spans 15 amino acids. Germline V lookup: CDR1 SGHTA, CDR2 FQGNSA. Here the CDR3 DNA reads TGTGCCAGCAGTCTGTTCGACAGGAGGGATCAGCCCCAGCATTTT. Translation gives CASSLFDRRDQPQHF.

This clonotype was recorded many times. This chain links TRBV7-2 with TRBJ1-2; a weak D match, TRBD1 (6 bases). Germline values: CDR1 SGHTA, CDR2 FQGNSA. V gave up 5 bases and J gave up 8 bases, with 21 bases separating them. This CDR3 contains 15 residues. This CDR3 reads CASSPLRDTGFGYTF. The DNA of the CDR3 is TGTGCCAGCAGCCCACTTCGGGACACGGGTTTCGGCTACACCTTC.

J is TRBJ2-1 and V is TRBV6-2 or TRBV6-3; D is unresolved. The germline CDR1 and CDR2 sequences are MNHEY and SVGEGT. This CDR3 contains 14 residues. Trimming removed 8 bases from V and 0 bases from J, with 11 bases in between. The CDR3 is CASGTVSSYNEQFF. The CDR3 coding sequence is TGTGCCAGCGGCACGGTAAGCTCCTACAATGAGCAGTTCTTC.

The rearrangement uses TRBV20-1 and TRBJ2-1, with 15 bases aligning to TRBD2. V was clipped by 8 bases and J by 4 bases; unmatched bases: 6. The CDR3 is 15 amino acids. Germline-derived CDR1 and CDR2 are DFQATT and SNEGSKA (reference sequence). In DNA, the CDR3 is TGCAGTTCCGGGACTAGCGGGGGGCCTTACAATGAGCAGTTCTTC. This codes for CSSGTSGGPYNEQFF.

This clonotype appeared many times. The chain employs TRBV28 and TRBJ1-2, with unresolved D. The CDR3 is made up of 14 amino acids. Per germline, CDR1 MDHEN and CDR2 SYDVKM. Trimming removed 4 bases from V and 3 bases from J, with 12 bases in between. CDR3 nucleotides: TGTGCCAGCAGTTCTACCGAGGAGGACTATGGCTACACCTTC. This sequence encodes CASSSTEEDYGYTF.

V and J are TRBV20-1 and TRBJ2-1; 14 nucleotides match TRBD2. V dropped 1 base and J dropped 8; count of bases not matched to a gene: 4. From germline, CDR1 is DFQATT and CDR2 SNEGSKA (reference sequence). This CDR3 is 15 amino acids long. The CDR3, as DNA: TGCAGTGCTAGAGGGGGACTAGCGGGAGTGCATGAGCAGTTCTTC. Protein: CSARGGLAGVHEQFF.

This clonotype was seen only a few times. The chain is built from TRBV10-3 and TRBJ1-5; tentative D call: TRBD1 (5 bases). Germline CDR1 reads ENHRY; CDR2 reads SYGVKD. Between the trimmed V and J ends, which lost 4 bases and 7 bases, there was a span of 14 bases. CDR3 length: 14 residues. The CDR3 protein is CAISVPGAGQPQHF. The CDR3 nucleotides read TGTGCCATCAGTGTCCCCGGGGCCGGACAGCCCCAGCATTTT.

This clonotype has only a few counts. In DNA form, the CDR3 reads TGTGCCAGCAGTCTGACCCCGACAGGCAACTATGGCTACACCTTC. Its translation: CASSLTPTGNYGYTF. The rearrangement joins TRBV28 to TRBJ1-2; TRBD1 might be the D (6 bases). Germline V gene data show CDR1 as MDHEN and CDR2 as SYDVKM. Trimming cost V 5 bases and J 2 bases, with 15 bases left between them. CDR3 length: 15 residues.

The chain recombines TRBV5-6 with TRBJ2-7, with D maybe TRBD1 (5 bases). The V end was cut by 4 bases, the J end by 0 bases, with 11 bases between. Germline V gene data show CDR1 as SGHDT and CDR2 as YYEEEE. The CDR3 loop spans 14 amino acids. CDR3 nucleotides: TGTGCCAGCAGCCTAGACAGAATCTCCTACGAGCAGTACTTC. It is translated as CASSLDRISYEQYF.

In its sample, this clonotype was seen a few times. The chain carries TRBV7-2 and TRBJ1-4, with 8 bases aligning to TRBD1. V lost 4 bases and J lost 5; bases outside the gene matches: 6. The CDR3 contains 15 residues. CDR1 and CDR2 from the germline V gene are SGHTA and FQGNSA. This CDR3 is CASSSRDRKNEKLFF. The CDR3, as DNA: TGTGCCAGCAGCTCCCGGGACAGGAAGAATGAAAAACTGTTTTTT.

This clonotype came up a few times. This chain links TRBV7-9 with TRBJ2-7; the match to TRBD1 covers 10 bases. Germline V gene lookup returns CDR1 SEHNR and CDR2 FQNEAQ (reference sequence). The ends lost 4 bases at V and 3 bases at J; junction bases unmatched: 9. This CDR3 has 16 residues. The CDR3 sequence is CASSSLDRGGVYEQYF. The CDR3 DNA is TGTGCCAGCAGCTCCCTGGACAGGGGGGGAGTCTACGAGCAGTACTTC.

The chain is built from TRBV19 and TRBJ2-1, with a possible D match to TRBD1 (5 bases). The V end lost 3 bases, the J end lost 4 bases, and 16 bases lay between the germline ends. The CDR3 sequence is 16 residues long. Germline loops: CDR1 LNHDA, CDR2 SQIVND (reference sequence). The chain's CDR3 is CASSIRLQGMYNEQFF. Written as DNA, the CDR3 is TGTGCCAGTAGTATCCGACTCCAGGGTATGTACAATGAGCAGTTCTTC.

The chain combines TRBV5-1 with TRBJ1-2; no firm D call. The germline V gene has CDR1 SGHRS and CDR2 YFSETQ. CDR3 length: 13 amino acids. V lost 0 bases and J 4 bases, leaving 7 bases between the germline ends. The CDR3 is CASSLETSYGYTF. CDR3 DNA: TGCGCCAGCAGCTTGGAAACAAGCTATGGCTACACCTTC.

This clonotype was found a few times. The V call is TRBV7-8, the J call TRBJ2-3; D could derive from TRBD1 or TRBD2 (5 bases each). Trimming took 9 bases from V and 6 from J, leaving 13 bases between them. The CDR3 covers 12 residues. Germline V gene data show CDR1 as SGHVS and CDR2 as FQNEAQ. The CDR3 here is CASSRGDDTQYF. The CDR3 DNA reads TGTGCCAGTTCACGGGGCGACGATACGCAGTATTTT.

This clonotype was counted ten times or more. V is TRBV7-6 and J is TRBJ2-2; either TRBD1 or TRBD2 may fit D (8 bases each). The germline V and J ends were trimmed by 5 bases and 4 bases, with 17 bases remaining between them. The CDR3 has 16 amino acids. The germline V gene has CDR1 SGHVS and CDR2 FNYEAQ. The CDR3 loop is CASSPGGTGFTGELFF. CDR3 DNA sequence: TGTGCCAGCAGCCCGGGGGGGACAGGTTTCACCGGGGAGCTGTTTTTT.

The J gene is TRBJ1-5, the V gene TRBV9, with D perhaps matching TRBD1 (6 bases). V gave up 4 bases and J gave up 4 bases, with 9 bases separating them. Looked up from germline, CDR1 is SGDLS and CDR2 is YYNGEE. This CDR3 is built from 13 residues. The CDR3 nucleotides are TGTGCCAGCAGCTACACAGGGAATCAGCCCCAGCATTTT. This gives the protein CASSYTGNQPQHF.

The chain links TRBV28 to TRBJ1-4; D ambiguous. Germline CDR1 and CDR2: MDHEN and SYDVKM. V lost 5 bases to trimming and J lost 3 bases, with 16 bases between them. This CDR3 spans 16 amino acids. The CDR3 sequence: CASSRIPEPANEKLFF. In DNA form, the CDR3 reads TGTGCCAGCAGTCGGATCCCAGAGCCAGCTAATGAAAAACTGTTTTTT.

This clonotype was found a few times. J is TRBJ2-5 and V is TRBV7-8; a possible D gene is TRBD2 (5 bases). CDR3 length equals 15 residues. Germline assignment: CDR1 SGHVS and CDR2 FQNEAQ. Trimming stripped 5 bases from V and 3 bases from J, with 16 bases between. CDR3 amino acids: CASSRPRAPEETQYF. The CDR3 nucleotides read TGTGCCAGCAGCCGCCCGAGGGCGCCAGAAGAGACCCAGTACTTC.

This chain's CDR3 is CASSLRRGGLVETDTQYF. The CDR3 DNA is TGTGCCAGCAGCTTAAGGCGGGGGGGCCTCGTCGAGACAGATACGCAGTATTTT. The chain has TRBV7-8 and TRBJ2-3; 9 bases agree with TRBD2. Germline V gene sequence: CDR1 SGHVS, CDR2 FQNEAQ. This CDR3 spans 18 amino acids. V was pared by 2 bases and J by 3 bases, with 12 bases of the junction left unmatched.

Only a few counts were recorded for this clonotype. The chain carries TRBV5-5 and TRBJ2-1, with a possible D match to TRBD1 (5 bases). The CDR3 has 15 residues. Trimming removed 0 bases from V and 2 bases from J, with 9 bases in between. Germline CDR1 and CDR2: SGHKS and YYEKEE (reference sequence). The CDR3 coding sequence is TGTGCCAGCAGCTTGGCTCAGGGCACCTACAATGAGCAGTTCTTC. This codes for CASSLAQGTYNEQFF. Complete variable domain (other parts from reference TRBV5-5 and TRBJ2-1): DAGVTQSPTHLIKTRGQQVTLRCSPISGHKSVSWYQQVLGQGPQFIFQYYEKEERGRGNFPDRFSARQFPNYSSELNVNALLLGDSALYLCASSLAQGTYNEQFFGPGTRLTVL.

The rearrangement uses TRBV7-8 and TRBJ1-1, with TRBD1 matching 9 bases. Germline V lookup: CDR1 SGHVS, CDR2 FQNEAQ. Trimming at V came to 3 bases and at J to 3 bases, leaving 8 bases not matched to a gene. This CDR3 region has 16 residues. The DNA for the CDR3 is TGTGCCAGCAGCTTTAAGACAGGGGGGAGGGACACTGAAGCTTTCTTT. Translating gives CASSFKTGGRDTEAFF.

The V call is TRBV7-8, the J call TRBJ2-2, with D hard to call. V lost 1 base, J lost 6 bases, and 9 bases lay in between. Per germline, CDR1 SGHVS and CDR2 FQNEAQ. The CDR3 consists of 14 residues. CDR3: CASSLVPPPGELFF. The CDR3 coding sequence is TGTGCCAGCAGCTTAGTTCCCCCACCCGGGGAGCTGTTTTTT.

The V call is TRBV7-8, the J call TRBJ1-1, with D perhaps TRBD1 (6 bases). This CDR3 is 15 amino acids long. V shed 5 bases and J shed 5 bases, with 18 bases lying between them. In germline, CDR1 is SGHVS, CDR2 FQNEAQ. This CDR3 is CASSVEGGLGTEAFF. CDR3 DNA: TGTGCCAGCAGCGTAGAGGGGGGTCTCGGGACTGAAGCTTTCTTT.

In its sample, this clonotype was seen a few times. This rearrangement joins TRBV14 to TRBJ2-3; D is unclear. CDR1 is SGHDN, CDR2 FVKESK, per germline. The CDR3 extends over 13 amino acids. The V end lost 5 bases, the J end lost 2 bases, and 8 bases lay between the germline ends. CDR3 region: CASSGRYTDTQYF. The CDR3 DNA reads TGTGCCAGCAGCGGACGGTACACAGATACGCAGTATTTT.

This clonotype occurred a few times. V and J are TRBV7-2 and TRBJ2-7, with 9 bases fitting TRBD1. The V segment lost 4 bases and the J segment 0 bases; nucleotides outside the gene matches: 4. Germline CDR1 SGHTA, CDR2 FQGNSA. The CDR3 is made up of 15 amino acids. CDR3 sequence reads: CASSWPGQGSYEQYF. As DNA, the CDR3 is TGTGCCAGCAGCTGGCCGGGACAGGGCTCCTACGAGCAGTACTTC.

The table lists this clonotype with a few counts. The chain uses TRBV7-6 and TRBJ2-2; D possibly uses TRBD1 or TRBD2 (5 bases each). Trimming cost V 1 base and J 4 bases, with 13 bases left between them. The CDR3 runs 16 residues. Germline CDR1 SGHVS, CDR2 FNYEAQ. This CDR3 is CASSLDLLGGTGELFF. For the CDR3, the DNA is TGTGCCAGCAGCTTAGATCTACTTGGGGGCACCGGGGAGCTGTTTTTT. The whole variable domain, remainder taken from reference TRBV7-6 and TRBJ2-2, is GAGVSQSPRYKVTKRGQDVALRCDPISGHVSLYWYRQALGQGPEFLTYFNYEAQQDKSGLPNDRFSAERPEGSISTLTIQRTEQRDSAMYRCASSLDLLGGTGELFFGEGSRLTVL.

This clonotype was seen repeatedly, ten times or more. The CDR3 sequence: CASSLVPGNTEAFF. The CDR3 region has the DNA TGTGCCAGCAGCTTAGTTCCAGGGAACACTGAAGCTTTCTTT. The chain couples TRBV7-2 to TRBJ1-1, with D uncertain. CDR1 is SGHTA and CDR2 is FQGNSA in the germline V gene. This CDR3 has 14 amino acids. Trimming removed 1 base from V and 1 base from J, with 7 bases in between. The full variable domain, its missing parts supplied by reference TRBV7-2 and TRBJ1-1, is GAGVSQSPSNKVTEKGKDVELRCDPISGHTALYWYRQSLGQGLEFLIYFQGNSAPDKSGLPSDRFSAERTGGSVSTLTIQRTQQEDSAVYLCASSLVPGNTEAFFGQGTRLTVV.

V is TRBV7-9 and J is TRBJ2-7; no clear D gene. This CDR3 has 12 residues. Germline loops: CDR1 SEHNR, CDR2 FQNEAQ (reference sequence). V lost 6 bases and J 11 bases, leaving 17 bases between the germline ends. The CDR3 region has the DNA TGTGCCAGCAGTCCACCCCTGATGACGAAGTACTTC. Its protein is CASSPPLMTKYF.

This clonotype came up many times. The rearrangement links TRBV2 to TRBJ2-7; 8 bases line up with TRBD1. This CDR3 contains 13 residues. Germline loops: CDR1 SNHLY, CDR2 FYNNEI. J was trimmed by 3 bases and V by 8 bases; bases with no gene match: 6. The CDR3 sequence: CASQGRGLYEQYF. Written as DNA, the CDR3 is TGTGCCAGCCAAGGCAGGGGGCTCTACGAGCAGTACTTC.

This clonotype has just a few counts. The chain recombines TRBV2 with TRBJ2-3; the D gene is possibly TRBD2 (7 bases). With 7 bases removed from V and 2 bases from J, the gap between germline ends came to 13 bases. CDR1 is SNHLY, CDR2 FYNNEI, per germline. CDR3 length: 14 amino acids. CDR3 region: CASKAGQSTDTQYF. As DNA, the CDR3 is TGTGCCAGCAAAGCGGGACAATCCACAGATACGCAGTATTTT. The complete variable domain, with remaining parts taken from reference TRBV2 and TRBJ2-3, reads EPEVTQTPSHQVTQMGQEVILRCVPISNHLYFYWYRQILGQKVEFLVSFYNNEISEKSEIFDDQFSVERPDGSNFTLKIRSTKLEDSAMYFCASKAGQSTDTQYFGPGTRLTVL.

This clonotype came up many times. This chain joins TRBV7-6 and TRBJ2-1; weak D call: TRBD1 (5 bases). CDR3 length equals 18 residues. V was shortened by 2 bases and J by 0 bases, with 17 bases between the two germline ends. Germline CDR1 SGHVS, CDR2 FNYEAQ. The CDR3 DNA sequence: TGTGCCAGCAGCTTAAAGGGGCCCCAGCTTTACTCCTACAATGAGCAGTTCTTC. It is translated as CASSLKGPQLYSYNEQFF.